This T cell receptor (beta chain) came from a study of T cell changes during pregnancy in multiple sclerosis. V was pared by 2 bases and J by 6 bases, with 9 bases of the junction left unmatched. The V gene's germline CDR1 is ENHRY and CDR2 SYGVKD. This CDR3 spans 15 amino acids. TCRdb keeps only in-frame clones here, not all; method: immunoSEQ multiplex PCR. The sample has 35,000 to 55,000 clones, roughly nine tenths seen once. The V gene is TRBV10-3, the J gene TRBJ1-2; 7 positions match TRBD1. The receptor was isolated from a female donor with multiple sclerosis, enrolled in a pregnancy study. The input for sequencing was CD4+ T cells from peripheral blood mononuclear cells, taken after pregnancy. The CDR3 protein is CAISEGGLRGHGYTF. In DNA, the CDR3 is TGTGCCATCAGTGAGGGGGGGCTGAGGGGGCATGGCTACACCTTC.